This TCR beta chain was retrieved from a study of cytotoxic CD8 clonotypes in ibrutinib-treated CLL. Looking at the study overall: Among patients, around 24 responded partially and 2 completely; 14 then stayed remitted and 12 progressed after median about six years.

TCR beta libraries used 2 to 2.5 micrograms of genomic DNA from cryopreserved PBMCs. Note on this clone: Its antigen is currently unknown.

Produced via immunoSEQ multiplex PCR; TCRdb's table is partial and in-frame only. The profile shows about 25,000 clones, over 75% of them singletons. Germline CDR1 reads SGHTA; CDR2 reads FQGTGA. Unmatched junction bases numbered 4, after V lost 6 bases and J lost 4 bases. There are 14 residues in the CDR3. General observations from the study: Measured clonality at baseline was greater than in age-matched healthy donors and tracked with circulating CD8+ T-cell counts.

The clonotype originates from a human donor with chronic lymphocytic leukemia. This sample comprised PBMCs, obtained after 24 months of ibrutinib treatment. The chain links TRBV7-3 to TRBJ2-5, with 11 bases aligning to TRBD1. The CDR3 loop reads CASSSGTGGETQYF. As DNA, the CDR3 is TGTGCCAGCAGTTCCGGGACAGGGGGAGAGACCCAGTACTTC.